The TCR beta chain under discussion was sequenced for a study of cytomegalovirus exposure and HLA in healthy donors. Study-level results: In vitro assays verified that three CMV-associated chains recognized CMV antigens specifically.

On this clone: What it binds is not known.

The primer mix had 60 Vbeta and 13 Jbeta primers. Clones were sequenced by immunoSEQ multiplex PCR, and TCRdb holds only the in-frame ones, with some missing. The repertoire includes around 100,000 clones, around a tenth of them detected once, and approximately 6.1% sits in the top ten. The sequenced material came from PBMCs. The origin of this receptor is a man in his forties or fifties in good health and CMV-seropositive.

The CDR3 region has the DNA TGCGCCAGCAGTGGACAGCAACAAGAGACCCAGTACTTC. Its protein product is CASSGQQQETQYF. V usage is TRBV10-1 and J usage is TRBJ2-5; D is perhaps TRBD1 (5 bases). The V end was cut by 4 bases, the J end by 2 bases, with 8 bases between. The CDR3 is made up of 13 amino acids. Per the germline V gene, CDR1 is WNHNN and CDR2 is SYGVQD (reference sequence).